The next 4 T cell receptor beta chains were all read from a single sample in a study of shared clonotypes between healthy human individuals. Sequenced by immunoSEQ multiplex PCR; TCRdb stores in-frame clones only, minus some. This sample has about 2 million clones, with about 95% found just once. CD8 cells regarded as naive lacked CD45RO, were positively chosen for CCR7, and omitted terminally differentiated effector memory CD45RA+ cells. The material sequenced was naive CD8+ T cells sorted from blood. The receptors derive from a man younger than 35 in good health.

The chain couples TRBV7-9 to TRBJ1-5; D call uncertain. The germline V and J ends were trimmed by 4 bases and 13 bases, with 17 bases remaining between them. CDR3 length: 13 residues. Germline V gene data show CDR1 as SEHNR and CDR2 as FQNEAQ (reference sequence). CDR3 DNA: TGTGCCAGCAGCTCCCCCTTCGCCGGGGTTCAGCATTTT. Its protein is CASSSPFAGVQHF.

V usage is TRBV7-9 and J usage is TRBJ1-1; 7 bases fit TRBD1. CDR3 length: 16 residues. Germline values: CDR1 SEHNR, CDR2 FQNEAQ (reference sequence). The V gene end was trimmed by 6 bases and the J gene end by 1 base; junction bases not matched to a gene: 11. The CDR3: CASSRGDREPNTEAFF. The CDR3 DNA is TGTGCCAGCAGTCGGGGAGACAGGGAACCGAACACTGAAGCTTTCTTT.

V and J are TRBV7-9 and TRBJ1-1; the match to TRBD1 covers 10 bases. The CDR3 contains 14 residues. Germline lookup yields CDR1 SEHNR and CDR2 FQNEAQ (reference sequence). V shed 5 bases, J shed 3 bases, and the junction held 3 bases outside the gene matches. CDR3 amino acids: CASSDGTGDTEAFF. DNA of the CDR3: TGTGCCAGCAGCGACGGGACAGGGGACACTGAAGCTTTCTTT.

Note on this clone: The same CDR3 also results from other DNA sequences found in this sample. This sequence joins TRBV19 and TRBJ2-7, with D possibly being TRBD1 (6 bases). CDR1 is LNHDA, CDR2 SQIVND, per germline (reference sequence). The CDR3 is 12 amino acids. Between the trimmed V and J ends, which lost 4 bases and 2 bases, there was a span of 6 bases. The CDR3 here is CASSRDTYEQYF. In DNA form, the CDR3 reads TGTGCCAGTAGTAGGGACACCTACGAGCAGTACTTC.